These 10 T cell receptor beta chains were all obtained from the same sample, sequenced in a study of blood T cell repertoires in COVID-19. Using immunoSEQ multiplex PCR, the repertoire was profiled, and TCRdb retains in-frame clones only, with some absent. The table lists roughly 130,000 clones, roughly 85% of them singletons. The material sequenced was peripheral blood. The receptors originated from a middle-aged man with acute or convalescent COVID-19.

The chain has TRBV18 and TRBJ1-4, with a weak D call TRBD1 (5 bases). Deletions cut 4 bases from V and 2 bases from J, with 11 bases between. The CDR3 is made up of 15 amino acids. CDR1 is KGHSH and CDR2 is LQKENI in the germline V gene. The CDR3 spells CASSRDSWTNEKLFF. The DNA of the CDR3 is TGTGCCAGCTCACGAGACAGTTGGACTAATGAAAAACTGTTTTTT.

The chain uses TRBV12-3 or TRBV12-4 and TRBJ1-6; D uncertain. V gave up 1 base and J gave up 10 bases, with 5 bases separating them. This CDR3 spans 12 amino acids. The chain's CDR3 is CASSLVPSPLHF. The CDR3 region has the DNA TGTGCCAGCAGTTTAGTTCCGTCACCCCTCCACTTT.

This clone was observed a handful of times. The J gene is TRBJ1-4, the V gene TRBV19, with D maybe TRBD1 (5 bases). The CDR3 totals 16 residues. Trimming removed 6 bases at V and 7 bases at J, with 21 bases between. CDR1 is LNHDA and CDR2 is SQIVND in the germline V gene (reference sequence). As DNA, the CDR3 is TGTGCCAGTAGCCTCCAGGGTGGACCCTTCGCTGAAAAACTGTTTTTT. Translating gives CASSLQGGPFAEKLFF.

CDR3 DNA sequence: TGTGCCTGGAGTGTATGGGACAGGGGTTACGAGCAGTACTTC. Its protein is CAWSVWDRGYEQYF. This chain uses TRBV30 with TRBJ2-7; the match to TRBD1 covers 10 bases. The junction had 3 bases not matched to a gene; V was cut back by 0 bases and J by 4 bases. There are 14 residues in the CDR3. Germline CDR1 and CDR2: GTSNPN and SVGIG (reference sequence).

V is TRBV7-6 and J is TRBJ2-1; 8 bases map to TRBD2. Germline assignment: CDR1 SGHVS and CDR2 FNYEAQ. The CDR3 is 13 amino acids. V was clipped by 5 bases and J by 10 bases; unmatched bases: 7. CDR3 region: CASSTGLAREQFF. DNA of the CDR3: TGTGCCAGCAGCACCGGACTAGCCAGAGAGCAGTTCTTC.

The chain is built from TRBV5-1 and TRBJ1-5; 9 bases are shared with TRBD1. Trimming cost V 4 bases and J 5 bases; bases outside gene matches: 4. CDR3 size: 14 residues. Per the germline V gene, CDR1 is SGHRS and CDR2 is YFSETQ. CDR3 bases: TGCGCCAGCAGCGTTGGACAGGGGCATCAGCCCCAGCATTTT. Translation gives CASSVGQGHQPQHF.

The V and J genes are TRBV18 and TRBJ2-1, with 8 bases lining up with TRBD2. CDR3 size: 14 residues. V gave up 8 bases and J gave up 6 bases; unmatched junction bases: 9. Germline V lookup: CDR1 KGHSH, CDR2 LQKENI. CDR3 sequence: CASGSGLGGNEQFF. The CDR3 DNA follows: TGTGCCAGCGGTTCGGGACTAGGGGGCAATGAGCAGTTCTTC.

This sequence joins TRBV30 and TRBJ2-3; 13 bases map to TRBD2. The length of the CDR3 is 18 residues. V was clipped by 3 bases and J by 5 bases; unmatched bases: 14. CDR1 and CDR2 (germline): GTSNPN, SVGIG (reference sequence). CDR3 coding DNA: TGTGCCTGGAGCCCCATAGGACTAGCGGGAGTAGGAAGAGATACGCAGTATTTT. It specifies CAWSPIGLAGVGRDTQYF.

This clone was seen only a few times. The chain has TRBV5-4 and TRBJ1-1; D is perhaps TRBD1 (5 bases). Germline V lookup: CDR1 SGHNT, CDR2 YYREEE (reference sequence). This CDR3 comprises 15 residues. Trimming removed 4 bases at V and 0 bases at J, with 13 bases between. CDR3 in DNA: TGTGCCAGCAGCCCAAAGACAGCCATGAACACTGAAGCTTTCTTT. It is translated as CASSPKTAMNTEAFF.

This sequence joins TRBV19 and TRBJ2-1; D possibly corresponds to TRBD1 (6 bases). Trimming took off 1 base at V and 8 bases at J, with 12 bases between the two ends. The CDR3 length is 14 residues. Germline loops: CDR1 LNHDA, CDR2 SQIVND (reference sequence). CDR3 nucleotide sequence: TGTGCCAGTAGTATAGCCCAGGGGAGAGATGAGCAGTTCTTC. This gives the protein CASSIAQGRDEQFF.